This record covers a single T cell receptor (beta chain). What it recognizes is unknown. It was cDNA, reverse transcribed from extracted RNA, that served as the sequencing template. Measured with immunoSEQ multiplex PCR; TCRdb has only the in-frame clones, and not every one. This table has about 180,000 clones, about 55% appearing once. CDR3 length equals 14 residues. Deletions cut 6 bases from V and 0 bases from J, with 9 bases between. The germline gives CDR1 PRHDT, CDR2 FYEKMQ (reference sequence). This sample's treatment: oral pan-JAK inhibitor, 5-10 mg twice daily. Individuals with alopecia areata gave both lesional scalp punch biopsies and peripheral blood for collection. This record belongs to a study of CD8+ T cells in alopecia areata. Whole-study findings and limits: For lesional scalp, especially alopecia totalis/universalis, clonality was higher than in normal scalp.

This chain joins TRBV13 and TRBJ1-5; D gene unclear. This specimen consisted of CD8+ T cells sorted from blood, obtained at week 24, from a patient treated with tofacitinib. This TCR was sampled from a human donor with alopecia areata. CDR3 amino acids: CASSSKNSNQPQHF. The DNA for the CDR3 is TGTGCCAGCAGTTCGAAGAATAGCAATCAGCCCCAGCATTTT.